This T cell receptor (beta chain) was sequenced for a study of T cells in localized non-small cell lung cancer. TCRdb's table, derived via immunoSEQ multiplex PCR, lists solely in-frame clones and lacks some. This sample yields roughly 30,000 clones, of which 85% to 90% are seen a single time; over 10% belongs to the top ten. The length of the CDR3 is 13 residues. Germline loops: CDR1 SGHTA, CDR2 FQGNSA. V lost 5 bases to trimming and J lost 5 bases, with 9 bases between them. Specimen: peripheral blood, collected before any cancer treatment. The TCR originated in a female donor aged 60 or older with stage III squamous cell lung carcinoma. V gene TRBV7-2 combines with J gene TRBJ2-2, with D perhaps TRBD2 (5 bases). CDR3 nucleotides: TGTGCCAGCAGCACGGGGTTAACCGGGGAGCTGTTTTTT. This sequence encodes CASSTGLTGELFF.